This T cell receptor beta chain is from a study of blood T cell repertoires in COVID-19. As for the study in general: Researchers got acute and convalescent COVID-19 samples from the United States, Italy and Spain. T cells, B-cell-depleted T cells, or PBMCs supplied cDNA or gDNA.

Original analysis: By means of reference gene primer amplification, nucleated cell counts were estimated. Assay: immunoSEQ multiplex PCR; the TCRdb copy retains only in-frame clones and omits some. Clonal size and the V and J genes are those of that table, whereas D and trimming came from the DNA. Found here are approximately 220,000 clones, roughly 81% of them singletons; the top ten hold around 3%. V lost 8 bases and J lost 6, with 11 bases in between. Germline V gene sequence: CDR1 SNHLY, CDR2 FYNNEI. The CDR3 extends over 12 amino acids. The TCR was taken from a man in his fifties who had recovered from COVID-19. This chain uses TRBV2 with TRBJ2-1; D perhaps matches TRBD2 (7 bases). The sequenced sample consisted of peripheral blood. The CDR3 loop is CASLGGANEQFF. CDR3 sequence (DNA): TGTGCCAGCCTGGGGGGGGCCAATGAGCAGTTCTTC.